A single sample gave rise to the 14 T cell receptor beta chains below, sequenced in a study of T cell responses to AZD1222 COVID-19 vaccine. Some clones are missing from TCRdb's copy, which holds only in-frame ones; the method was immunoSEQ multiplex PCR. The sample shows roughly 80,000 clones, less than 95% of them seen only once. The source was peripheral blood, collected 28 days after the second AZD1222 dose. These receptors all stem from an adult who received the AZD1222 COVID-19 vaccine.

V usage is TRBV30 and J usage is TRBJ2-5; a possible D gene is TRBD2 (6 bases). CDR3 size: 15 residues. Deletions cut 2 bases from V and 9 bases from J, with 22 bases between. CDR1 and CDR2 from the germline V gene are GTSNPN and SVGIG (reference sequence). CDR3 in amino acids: CAWSSTGAGNAAQYF. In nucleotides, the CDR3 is TGTGCCTGGAGTTCAACGGGAGCGGGCAACGCGGCCCAGTACTTC. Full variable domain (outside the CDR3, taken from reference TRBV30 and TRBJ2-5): SQTIHQWPATLVQPVGSPLSLECTVEGTSNPNLYWYRQAAGRGLQLLFYSVGIGQISSEVPQNLSASRPQDRQFILSSKKLLLSDSGFYLCAWSSTGAGNAAQYFGPGTRLLVL.

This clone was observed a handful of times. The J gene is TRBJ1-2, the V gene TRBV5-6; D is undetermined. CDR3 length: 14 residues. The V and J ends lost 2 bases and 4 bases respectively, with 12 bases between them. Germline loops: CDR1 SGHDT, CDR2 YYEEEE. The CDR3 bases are TGTGCCAGCAGCTTATCCCCAGAACTCTATGGCTACACCTTC. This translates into CASSLSPELYGYTF. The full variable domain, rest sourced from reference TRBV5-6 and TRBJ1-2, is DAGVTQSPTHLIKTRGQQVTLRCSPKSGHDTVSWYQQALGQGPQFIFQYYEEEERQRGNFPDRFSGHQFPNYSSELNVNALLLGDSALYLCASSLSPELYGYTFGSGTRLTVV.

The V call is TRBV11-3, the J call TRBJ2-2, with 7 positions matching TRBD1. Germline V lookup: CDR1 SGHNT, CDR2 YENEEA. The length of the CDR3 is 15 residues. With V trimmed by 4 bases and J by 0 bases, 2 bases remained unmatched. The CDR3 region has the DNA TGTGCCAGCAGCTACGGGACAGCGAACACCGGGGAGCTGTTTTTT. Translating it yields CASSYGTANTGELFF.

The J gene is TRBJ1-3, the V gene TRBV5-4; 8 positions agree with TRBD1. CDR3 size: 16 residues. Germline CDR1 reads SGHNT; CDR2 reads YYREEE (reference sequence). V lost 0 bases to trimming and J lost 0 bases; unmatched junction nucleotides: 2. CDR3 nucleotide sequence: TGTGCCAGCAGCTTGGCAGGGGGCAGCTCTGGAAACACCATATATTTT. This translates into CASSLAGGSSGNTIYF.

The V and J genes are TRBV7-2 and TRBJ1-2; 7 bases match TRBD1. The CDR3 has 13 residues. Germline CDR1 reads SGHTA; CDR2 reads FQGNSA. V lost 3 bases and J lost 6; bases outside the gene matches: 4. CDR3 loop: CASSFQGDDGYTF. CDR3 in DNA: TGTGCCAGCAGCTTTCAGGGGGATGATGGCTACACCTTC.

The CDR3 DNA sequence: TGTGCCAGCAGTGAGACAACTGTTACGGGCTACACCTTC. It encodes CASSETTVTGYTF. The chain links TRBV9 to TRBJ1-2; the D is unclear. Germline loops: CDR1 SGDLS, CDR2 YYNGEE. Deletions cut 5 bases from V and 8 bases from J, with 16 bases between. The CDR3 totals 13 residues.

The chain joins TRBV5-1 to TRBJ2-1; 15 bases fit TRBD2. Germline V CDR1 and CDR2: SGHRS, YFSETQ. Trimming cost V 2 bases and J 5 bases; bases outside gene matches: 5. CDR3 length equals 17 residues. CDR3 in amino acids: CASSFRTSGGAHNEQFF. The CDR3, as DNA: TGCGCCAGCAGCTTCCGGACTAGCGGGGGGGCCCACAATGAGCAGTTCTTC.

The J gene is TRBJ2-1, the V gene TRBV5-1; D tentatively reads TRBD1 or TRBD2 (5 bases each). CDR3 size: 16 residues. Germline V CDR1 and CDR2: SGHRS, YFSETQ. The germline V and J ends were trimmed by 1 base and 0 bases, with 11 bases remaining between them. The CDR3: CASSLTGQTSYNEQFF. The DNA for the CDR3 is TGCGCCAGCAGCTTGACGGGGCAAACCTCCTACAATGAGCAGTTCTTC.

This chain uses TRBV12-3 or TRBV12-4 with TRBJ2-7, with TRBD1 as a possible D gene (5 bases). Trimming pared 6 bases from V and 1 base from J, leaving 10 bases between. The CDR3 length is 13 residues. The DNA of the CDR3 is TGTGCCAGCAGCTCGGACACTTCCTACGAGCAGTACTTC. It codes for CASSSDTSYEQYF.

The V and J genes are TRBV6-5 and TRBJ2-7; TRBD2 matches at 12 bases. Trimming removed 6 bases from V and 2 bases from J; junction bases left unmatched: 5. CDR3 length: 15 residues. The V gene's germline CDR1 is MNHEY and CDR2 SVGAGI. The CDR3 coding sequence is TGTGCCAGCAGCACAGCTAGCGGGGGGGCCTACGAGCAGTACTTC. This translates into CASSTASGGAYEQYF.

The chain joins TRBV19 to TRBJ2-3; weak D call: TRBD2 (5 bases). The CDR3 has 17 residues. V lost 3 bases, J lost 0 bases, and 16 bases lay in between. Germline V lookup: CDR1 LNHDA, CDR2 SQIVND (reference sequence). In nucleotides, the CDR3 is TGTGCCAGTAGTATCGCGGGCGGCTGGGGTAGCACAGATACGCAGTATTTT. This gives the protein CASSIAGGWGSTDTQYF.

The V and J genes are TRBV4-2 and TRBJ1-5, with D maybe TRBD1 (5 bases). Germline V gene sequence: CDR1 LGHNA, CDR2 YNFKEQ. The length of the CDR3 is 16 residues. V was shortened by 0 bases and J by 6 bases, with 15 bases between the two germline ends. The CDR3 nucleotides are TGTGCCAGCAGCCAAGATTTGCCAGGGAAGGTTCAGCCCCAGCATTTT. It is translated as CASSQDLPGKVQPQHF.

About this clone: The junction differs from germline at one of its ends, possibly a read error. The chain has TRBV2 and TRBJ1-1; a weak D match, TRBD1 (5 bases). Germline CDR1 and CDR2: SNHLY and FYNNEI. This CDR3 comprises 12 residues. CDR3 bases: TGTGCCAGCAGTGAGGGGGACGGCTTCCCGGTCTTT. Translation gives CASSEGDGFPVF.

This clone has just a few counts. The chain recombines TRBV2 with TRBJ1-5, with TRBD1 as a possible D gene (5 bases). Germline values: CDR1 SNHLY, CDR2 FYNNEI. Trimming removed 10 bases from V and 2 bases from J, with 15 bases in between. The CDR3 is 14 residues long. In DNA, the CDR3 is TGTGCCACCGCGACAGAGCGAGGCAATCAGCCCCAGCATTTT. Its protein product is CATATERGNQPQHF. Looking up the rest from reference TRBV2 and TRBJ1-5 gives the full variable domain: EPEVTQTPSHQVTQMGQEVILRCVPISNHLYFYWYRQILGQKVEFLVSFYNNEISEKSEIFDDQFSVERPDGSNFTLKIRSTKLEDSAMYFCATATERGNQPQHFGDGTRLSIL.